The clone carrying this T cell receptor (beta chain) has more than one count but fewer than ten. The data are from a study of blood T cell repertoires in COVID-19. Study-level information: Specimens from acute and convalescent COVID-19 originated in the United States, Italy and Spain. T cells, B-cell-depleted T cells, or PBMCs supplied cDNA or gDNA.

Symptom resolution, clearance, or two negative PCRs marked the recovered donors of Cohort 3. Between the trimmed V and J ends, which lost 1 base and 5 bases, there was a span of 8 bases. The CDR3 is made up of 13 amino acids. Germline loops: CDR1 SGHTA, CDR2 FQGTGA. Sequencing used immunoSEQ multiplex PCR; TCRdb keeps in-frame clones, though not all of them. This sample has around 300,000 clones, with 88% found just once. The chain links TRBV7-3 to TRBJ1-1; D perhaps matches TRBD1 (5 bases). The specimen sequenced was PBMCs or T cells enriched from blood (not recorded which). The clonotype was recovered from a woman between 45 and 65 years old who had recovered from COVID-19. CDR3 sequence (DNA): TGTGCCAGCAGCTTAAACGGGGGAACTGAAGCTTTCTTT. Amino acids: CASSLNGGTEAFF.